This T cell receptor beta chain was sequenced during a study of blood T cell repertoires in COVID-19. Study summary: Nucleic acid was either cDNA or gDNA, and it came from T cells, B-cell-depleted T cells, or PBMCs.

Germline V lookup: CDR1 MNHEY, CDR2 SVGAGI. With 5 bases removed from V and 8 bases from J, the gap between germline ends came to 13 bases. CDR3 size: 13 residues. Clones were sequenced by immunoSEQ multiplex PCR, and TCRdb holds only the in-frame ones, with some missing. The table has 250,000 or so clones, roughly nine tenths seen once; the top ten hold under 4%. The clonotype was recovered from a man younger than 30 with active or convalescent COVID-19. The chain joins TRBV6-5 to TRBJ2-1; D unresolved. Material: peripheral blood. CDR3 nucleotide sequence: TGTGCCAGCAGTCCCCTTAGCCGGTATGAGCAGTTCTTC. It is translated as CASSPLSRYEQFF.